This T cell receptor (beta chain) was profiled in a study of early T cells in non-severe SARS-CoV-2 infection. Study at large: With bulk RNA from unsorted whole blood as input, sequencing yielded unpaired chains.

Each single cDNA molecule received a unique molecular identifier. TCRdb ran MiXCR on the 5' RACE reads and lists one entry per CDR3 protein. The table records some 76,000 distinct CDR3 sequences, about 13% of them present only once. This clonotype was seen a few times. Its antigen is still unknown. Points from the study as a whole: In VDJdb matching, anti-spike CD8 responses were favored while private and CD4 specificities went missing.

Losses at the gene ends were 5 bases for V and 7 bases for J; bases not matched to a gene: 8. Germline assignment: CDR1 SGHTA and CDR2 FQGNSA. The CDR3 has 14 residues. This sequence originates from an adult who was a healthcare worker with PCR-confirmed SARS-CoV-2 infection or an uninfected control (not recorded which). V and J are TRBV7-2 and TRBJ1-5; 7 nucleotides match TRBD1. The sequenced sample consisted of whole blood. The CDR3 protein is CASSRDRVEQPQHF. Written as DNA, the CDR3 is TGTGCCAGCAGCAGAGACAGGGTTGAGCAGCCCCAGCATTTT.